Listed here are 17 T cell receptor beta chains from one sample, sequenced in a study of T cell repertoires in ileal Crohn's disease. The assay was immunoSEQ multiplex PCR, and TCRdb's table has in-frame clones only and misses some. Seen here are about 5,000 clones, about four fifths observed once, and the top ten hold about an eighth. The sample consisted of ileal tissue. All receptors derive from an adult with Crohn's disease.

The CDR3 coding sequence is TGTGCCAGCAGTGAGCGATCCGGGGAGAATTCACCCCTCCACTTT. Its translation is CASSERSGENSPLHF. The rearrangement links TRBV6-4 to TRBJ1-6; D is uncertain. The germline V gene has CDR1 MRHNA and CDR2 SNTAGT. This CDR3 is 15 amino acids long. Between the trimmed V and J ends, which lost 3 bases and 7 bases, there was a span of 13 bases.

The chain has TRBV28 and TRBJ2-1; 7 bases are a match to TRBD1. With 2 bases clipped from V and 0 bases from J, the junction kept 4 bases outside the gene matches. The germline V gene has CDR1 MDHEN and CDR2 SYDVKM. CDR3 length: 16 amino acids. The CDR3 sequence is CASSLEGAFSYNEQFF. In nucleotides, the CDR3 is TGTGCCAGCAGTTTAGAGGGGGCATTCTCCTACAATGAGCAGTTCTTC.

The rearrangement uses TRBV6-1 and TRBJ1-6, with TRBD1 as a possible D gene (6 bases). V was shortened by 2 bases and J by 0 bases, with 20 bases between the two germline ends. The germline V gene has CDR1 MNHNS and CDR2 SASEGT. The length of the CDR3 is 20 residues. The CDR3 bases are TGTGCCAGCAGTGAATGGGTTTGGGACACCGAGAGCTCCTATAATTCACCCCTCCACTTT. Residues: CASSEWVWDTESSYNSPLHF.

The V and J genes are TRBV5-4 and TRBJ2-7; 8 bases map to TRBD1. J gave up 5 bases and V 2 bases, and 6 bases lay outside the gene matches. Germline V CDR1 and CDR2: SGHNT, YYREEE (reference sequence). The CDR3 contains 14 residues. The CDR3: CASSLQGGKDEQYF. CDR3 nucleotide sequence: TGTGCCAGCAGCTTACAGGGGGGCAAAGACGAGCAGTACTTC.

V and J are TRBV5-1 and TRBJ1-1; tentative D call: TRBD1 (6 bases). Trimming stripped 2 bases from V and 3 bases from J, with 14 bases between. The CDR3 is 15 residues long. Germline V gives CDR1 SGHRS, CDR2 YFSETQ. CDR3 coding DNA: TGCGCCAGCAGCTTCCCCACAGGGACCGACACTGAAGCTTTCTTT. Protein: CASSFPTGTDTEAFF.

The V gene is TRBV5-8, the J gene TRBJ1-2; tentatively, D is TRBD1 (6 bases). V dropped 0 bases and J dropped 1 base, with 7 bases sitting between them. The CDR3 has 14 residues. The germline CDR1 and CDR2 sequences are SGHTS and YDEGEE. The CDR3 loop reads CASSLGTDNYGYTF. Written as DNA, the CDR3 is TGTGCCAGCAGCTTGGGGACAGATAACTATGGCTACACCTTC. The variable domain in full, completed from reference TRBV5-8 and TRBJ1-2, reads EAGVTQSPTHLIKTRGQQATLRCSPISGHTSVYWYQQALGLGLQFLLWYDEGEERNRGNFPPRFSGRQFPNYSSELNVNALELEDSALYLCASSLGTDNYGYTFGSGTRLTVV.

The CDR3 sequence is CASSVLAGGTDTQYF. The CDR3 nucleotides are TGTGCCAGCAGTGTCCTAGCGGGGGGGACAGATACGCAGTATTTT. V and J are TRBV6-4 and TRBJ2-3; the match to TRBD2 covers 12 bases. Germline CDR1 is MRHNA and CDR2 is SNTAGT. The CDR3 is made up of 15 amino acids. Unmatched junction bases numbered 2, after V lost 4 bases and J lost 3 bases.

This chain uses TRBV2 with TRBJ2-5; D uncertain. CDR3 length: 12 residues. Germline CDR1 SNHLY, CDR2 FYNNEI. The V and J ends lost 5 bases and 3 bases respectively, with 7 bases between them. The CDR3 loop is CASSRLEETQYF. Written as DNA, the CDR3 is TGTGCCAGCAGTCGGCTAGAAGAGACCCAGTACTTC.

The J gene is TRBJ2-5, the V gene TRBV29-1; 11 bases are shared with TRBD2. The germline V gene encodes CDR1 SQVTM and CDR2 ANQGSEA. J was trimmed by 9 bases and V by 2 bases; bases with no gene match: 11. The CDR3 spans 15 residues. The CDR3 DNA reads as TGCAGCGTTGAAACCGGGACTAGCGGCCCCTCGTCCCAGTACTTC. Translating gives CSVETGTSGPSSQYF.

This CDR3 reads CASSLATGFTGELFF. The CDR3 DNA reads TGTGCCAGCAGCTTGGCGACAGGGTTTACCGGGGAGCTGTTTTTT. The gene calls are TRBV5-5 and TRBJ2-2, with 7 bases that match TRBD1. Losses at the gene ends were 0 bases for V and 5 bases for J; bases not matched to a gene: 4. The CDR3 consists of 15 residues. CDR1 SGHKS and CDR2 YYEKEE come from the germline V gene (reference sequence).

This clone has more than one count but fewer than ten. The V and J genes are TRBV7-2 and TRBJ1-2, with a tentative D call TRBD1 (5 bases). Germline lookup yields CDR1 SGHTA and CDR2 FQGNSA. This CDR3 has 14 amino acids. Trimming shortened V by 0 bases and J by 3 bases, and 8 bases separated the two germline ends. The CDR3 protein is CASSLAGVDYGYTF. In DNA form, the CDR3 reads TGTGCCAGCAGCTTAGCAGGGGTTGACTATGGCTACACCTTC.

A few counts support this clone. The genes are TRBV6-1 and TRBJ2-3; tentative D call: TRBD1 (6 bases). This CDR3 spans 15 amino acids. V lost 5 bases, J lost 4 bases, and 16 bases lay in between. Germline lookup yields CDR1 MNHNS and CDR2 SASEGT. This CDR3 reads CASSLTEAGADTQYF. DNA of the CDR3: TGTGCCAGCAGTCTAACCGAGGCAGGGGCAGATACGCAGTATTTT.

In DNA, the CDR3 is TGTGCCTGTTCCCACAAGAGGCAGATGCAAGAGACCCAGTACTTC. Protein product: CACSHKRQMQETQYF. The chain is built from TRBV30 and TRBJ2-5; D is undetermined. This CDR3 comprises 15 residues. Germline V gene data show CDR1 as GTSNPN and CDR2 as SVGIG (reference sequence). Deletions cut 6 bases from V and 2 bases from J, with 19 bases between. Using reference TRBV30 and TRBJ2-5 for the parts outside the CDR3, the full variable domain is SQTIHQWPATLVQPVGSPLSLECTVEGTSNPNLYWYRQAAGRGLQLLFYSVGIGQISSEVPQNLSASRPQDRQFILSSKKLLLSDSGFYLCACSHKRQMQETQYFGPGTRLLVL.

The chain recombines TRBV4-1 with TRBJ2-1; 10 bases are shared with TRBD2. The V gene's germline CDR1 is MGHRA and CDR2 YSYEKL. This CDR3 has 15 amino acids. V shed 0 bases, J shed 12 bases, and the junction held 8 bases outside the gene matches. DNA for the CDR3: TGCGCCAGCAGCCAAGATCGCCTAGCGGGGGTGTGGCAGTTCTTC. Translated: CASSQDRLAGVWQFF.

The V and J genes are TRBV5-1 and TRBJ1-1; no definite D call. This CDR3 has 14 amino acids. Germline CDR1 reads SGHRS; CDR2 reads YFSETQ. V lost 0 bases and J 1 base, leaving 7 bases between the germline ends. In nucleotides, the CDR3 is TGCGCCAGCAGCTTGGGACACAAGAACACTGAAGCTTTCTTT. It translates to CASSLGHKNTEAFF.

This rearrangement joins TRBV2 to TRBJ2-7; no clear D. V lost 7 bases to trimming and J lost 2 bases, with 9 bases between them. Germline assignment: CDR1 SNHLY and CDR2 FYNNEI. The CDR3 sequence is 12 residues long. The CDR3 DNA reads as TGTGCCAGCAATGGCGGTACCTACGAGCAGTACTTC. Translated, it gives CASNGGTYEQYF.

The chain combines TRBV5-1 with TRBJ1-1; 8 bases line up with TRBD1. The germline V gene encodes CDR1 SGHRS and CDR2 YFSETQ. The CDR3 spans 16 residues. J gave up 1 base and V 4 bases, and 9 bases lay outside the gene matches. The CDR3 coding sequence is TGCGCCAGCAGCCCTGGACAGGGTGAGCGGAACACTGAAGCTTTCTTT. As protein: CASSPGQGERNTEAFF. Full variable domain (outside the CDR3, taken from reference TRBV5-1 and TRBJ1-1): KAGVTQTPRYLIKTRGQQVTLSCSPISGHRSVSWYQQTPGQGLQFLFEYFSETQRNKGNFPGRFSGRQFSNSRSEMNVSTLELGDSALYLCASSPGQGERNTEAFFGQGTRLTVV.